A single sample is the source of the 30 T cell receptor beta chains below, sequenced in a study of sequential checkpoint blockade in melanoma. TCRdb's table, derived via immunoSEQ multiplex PCR, lists solely in-frame clones and lacks some. Of under 40,000 clones listed, roughly 84% are singletons. This sample's treatment: randomized to nivolumab then ipilimumab (arm A) or the reverse (arm B). The sample in question was CD8+ T cells sorted from blood (inferred from file names), obtained from a patient given nivolumab and ipilimumab in sequence. These receptors were obtained from a human donor with melanoma.

The chain links TRBV30 to TRBJ1-2, with D unresolved. The CDR3 contains 11 residues. Trimming pared 1 base from V and 7 bases from J, leaving 7 bases between. The germline gives CDR1 GTSNPN, CDR2 SVGIG (reference sequence). The CDR3 coding sequence is TGTGCCTGGAGTGAGGAGGGTGGCTACACCTTC. Its protein product is CAWSEEGGYTF. The entire variable domain, with the rest obtained from reference TRBV30 and TRBJ1-2, is as follows: SQTIHQWPATLVQPVGSPLSLECTVEGTSNPNLYWYRQAAGRGLQLLFYSVGIGQISSEVPQNLSASRPQDRQFILSSKKLLLSDSGFYLCAWSEEGGYTFGSGTRLTVV.

This chain connects TRBV4-2 to TRBJ2-3, with D perhaps TRBD1 (6 bases). The CDR3 loop spans 16 amino acids. Trimming stripped 1 base from V and 0 bases from J, with 11 bases between. In germline, CDR1 is LGHNA, CDR2 YNFKEQ. CDR3 protein: CASSQVAQGSTDTQYF. The DNA for the CDR3 is TGTGCCAGCAGCCAAGTTGCTCAGGGGAGCACAGATACGCAGTATTTT.

V usage is TRBV29-1 and J usage is TRBJ1-2; TRBD1 matches at 9 bases. Germline V gene sequence: CDR1 SQVTM, CDR2 ANQGSEA. The trim removed 7 bases at V and 7 bases at J, leaving 7 bases unmatched. The CDR3 consists of 12 residues. This CDR3 reads CSARDRDGGYTF. The DNA for the CDR3 is TGCAGCGCCAGGGACAGGGATGGTGGCTACACCTTC.

The V call is TRBV7-9, the J call TRBJ1-1; D is perhaps TRBD1 (5 bases). This CDR3 spans 15 amino acids. Germline CDR1 reads SEHNR; CDR2 reads FQNEAQ (reference sequence). V lost 9 bases, J lost 6 bases, and 23 bases lay in between. CDR3: CASYQSSTDRAEAFF. Here the CDR3 DNA reads TGTGCCAGTTATCAGTCTTCGACAGATCGAGCTGAAGCTTTCTTT.

Comment on this clone: At the DNA level, this CDR3 is encoded by other sequences in the same sample as well. The CDR3 region is CASSAPGQGSEQYF. The CDR3, as DNA: TGTGCCAGCAGCGCCCCGGGACAGGGATCCGAGCAGTACTTC. J is TRBJ2-7 and V is TRBV9; 9 positions agree with TRBD1. The CDR3 runs to 14 residues. Germline V gene lookup returns CDR1 SGDLS and CDR2 YYNGEE. V dropped 3 bases and J dropped 6; count of bases not matched to a gene: 7. The full variable domain, in which reference TRBV9 and TRBJ2-7 provide the parts outside the CDR3, is DSGVTQTPKHLITATGQRVTLRCSPRSGDLSVYWYQQSLDQGLQFLIQYYNGEERAKGNILERFSAQQFPDLHSELNLSSLELGDSALYFCASSAPGQGSEQYFGPGTRLTVT.

The gene calls are TRBV27 and TRBJ1-5, with D possibly being TRBD1 (5 bases). The CDR3 consists of 14 residues. Per germline, CDR1 MNHEY and CDR2 SMNVEV (reference sequence). Between the trimmed V and J ends, which lost 1 base and 7 bases, there was a span of 11 bases. DNA of the CDR3: TGTGCCAGCAGTTTATATGGGGCCGGGCAGCCCCAGCATTTT. Residues: CASSLYGAGQPQHF.

The rearrangement links TRBV7-8 to TRBJ2-7, with no clear D. Trimming stripped 5 bases from V and 3 bases from J, with 17 bases between. CDR3 length equals 15 residues. CDR1 is SGHVS, CDR2 FQNEAQ, per germline. The CDR3 sequence: CASSPSNLVGYEQYF. As DNA, the CDR3 is TGTGCCAGCAGCCCCTCCAACCTAGTGGGCTACGAGCAGTACTTC.

The chain uses TRBV18 and TRBJ1-1; D is ambiguous. Trimming took off 2 bases at V and 0 bases at J, with 13 bases between the two ends. The CDR3 has 16 amino acids. From germline, CDR1 is KGHSH and CDR2 LQKENI. The CDR3 DNA reads TGTGCCAGCTCACCAGTACCGGGTTCCATGAACACTGAAGCTTTCTTT. Encoded protein: CASSPVPGSMNTEAFF.

The chain is built from TRBV6-4 and TRBJ2-1; TRBD2 matches 9 bases. The trim removed 3 bases at V and 6 bases at J, leaving 9 bases unmatched. Germline CDR1 reads MRHNA; CDR2 reads SNTAGT. CDR3 length: 16 amino acids. This CDR3 reads CASSDSPAGGFNEQFF. In DNA form, the CDR3 reads TGTGCCAGCAGTGATTCTCCAGCGGGAGGTTTCAATGAGCAGTTCTTC.

Only one count was recorded for this clone. The chain combines TRBV27 with TRBJ1-5; 8 bases map to TRBD1. Per the germline V gene, CDR1 is MNHEY and CDR2 is SMNVEV (reference sequence). V lost 4 bases to trimming and J lost 0 bases; unmatched junction nucleotides: 5. The CDR3 contains 16 residues. CDR3 nucleotides: TGTGCCAGCAGTTCTACACAGGGGGGTAGCAATCAGCCCCAGCATTTT. This sequence encodes CASSSTQGGSNQPQHF.

The V call is TRBV27, the J call TRBJ1-1; D ambiguous. Trimming removed 6 bases at V and 8 bases at J, with 16 bases between. Germline loops: CDR1 MNHEY, CDR2 SMNVEV (reference sequence). CDR3 length: 13 amino acids. For the CDR3, the DNA is TGTGCCAGCAGGCTTAGGAGCGGAGGCGAAGCTTTCTTT. Its translation is CASRLRSGGEAFF.

CDR3 region: CASSQGQGLGGYTF. CDR3 coding DNA: TGCGCCAGCAGCCAAGGACAGGGTTTAGGGGGCTACACCTTC. The rearrangement uses TRBV4-1 and TRBJ1-2, with TRBD1 matching 7 bases. This CDR3 comprises 14 residues. CDR1 and CDR2 from the germline V gene are MGHRA and YSYEKL. V gave up 1 base and J gave up 8 bases; unmatched junction bases: 7.

The chain employs TRBV6-4 and TRBJ2-3; 10 bases line up with TRBD2. This CDR3 has 17 amino acids. Germline trimming cut 0 bases from V and 3 bases from J; bases unmatched to any gene: 6. Germline-derived CDR1 and CDR2 are MRHNA and SNTAGT. The CDR3 region is CASSDSGLAVPTDTQYF. The CDR3 nucleotides are TGTGCCAGCAGTGACTCAGGACTAGCGGTGCCTACAGATACGCAGTATTTT.

CDR3 residues: CASSPSGGTYNEQFF. In DNA form, the CDR3 reads TGCGCCAGCAGCCCCAGCGGGGGTACCTACAATGAGCAGTTCTTC. The rearrangement links TRBV5-1 to TRBJ2-1; 8 nucleotides match TRBD2. The CDR3 has 15 residues. The J segment lost 2 bases and the V segment lost 4 bases, leaving 5 bases of the junction unmatched. The germline V gene has CDR1 SGHRS and CDR2 YFSETQ.

The chain combines TRBV7-6 with TRBJ1-3; D remains ambiguous. In germline, CDR1 is SGHVS, CDR2 FNYEAQ. V was clipped by 1 base and J by 0 bases, with 16 bases between them. The CDR3 covers 18 residues. The CDR3: CASSLGASERSSGNTIYF. In DNA, the CDR3 is TGTGCCAGCAGCTTAGGAGCCTCAGAGAGGAGCTCTGGAAACACCATATATTTT.

The J gene is TRBJ2-7, the V gene TRBV9, with 10 positions matching TRBD2. The V and J ends lost 1 base and 3 bases, in that order; junction bases with no gene match: 7. Germline CDR1 SGDLS, CDR2 YYNGEE. The CDR3 totals 16 residues. The DNA of the CDR3 is TGTGCCAGCAGCGTAAGTCCCGGGACTAGCGTCTACGAGCAGTACTTC. This gives the protein CASSVSPGTSVYEQYF.

This clone was seen a single time. This chain uses TRBV10-1 with TRBJ2-1, with TRBD2 matching over 7 bases. The germline V gene has CDR1 WNHNN and CDR2 SYGVQD (reference sequence). After removal of 2 bases from V and 7 bases from J, the junction contained 5 bases not matched to a gene. CDR3 length: 14 residues. The CDR3 DNA reads TGCGCCAGCAGTGAGGGGGTAGCGGGTAATGAGCAGTTCTTC. As protein: CASSEGVAGNEQFF.

The chain uses TRBV27 and TRBJ2-7; a possible D gene is TRBD2 (5 bases). This CDR3 has 12 amino acids. Germline V CDR1 and CDR2: MNHEY, SMNVEV (reference sequence). The V end lost 10 bases, the J end lost 7 bases, and 17 bases lay between the germline ends. The CDR3 loop is CATGLGLWEQYF. Written as DNA, the CDR3 is TGTGCCACCGGACTCGGCTTGTGGGAGCAGTACTTC.

This chain connects TRBV9 to TRBJ2-3; TRBD1 is a possible D gene (7 bases). This CDR3 comprises 18 residues. Trimming pared 3 bases from V and 4 bases from J, leaving 24 bases between. Per germline, CDR1 SGDLS and CDR2 YYNGEE. The DNA of the CDR3 is TGTGCCAGCAGCGCGACAACTGTTGACAGGGAGGTAGCAGATACGCAGTATTTT. Translated: CASSATTVDREVADTQYF.

V gene TRBV15 combines with J gene TRBJ2-3, with 12 bases lining up with TRBD2. V was pared by 5 bases and J by 2 bases, with 5 bases of the junction left unmatched. The CDR3 is 16 amino acids. CDR1 is LNHNV and CDR2 is YYDKDF in the germline V gene (reference sequence). CDR3: CATSLTSGGFTDTQYF. CDR3 DNA sequence: TGTGCCACCAGCTTGACTAGCGGGGGCTTCACAGATACGCAGTATTTT.

V and J are TRBV5-1 and TRBJ2-1; 10 bases agree with TRBD2. J lost 2 bases, V lost 4 bases, and 6 bases had no gene match. CDR3 length: 16 residues. CDR1 is SGHRS and CDR2 is YFSETQ in the germline V gene. This CDR3 reads CASSPSSGSAYNEQFF. Written as DNA, the CDR3 is TGCGCCAGCAGCCCATCTAGCGGGAGCGCCTACAATGAGCAGTTCTTC.

This chain links TRBV5-1 with TRBJ2-7; 7 bases are a match to TRBD1. Unmatched junction bases numbered 0, after V lost 0 bases and J lost 6 bases. CDR3 size: 12 residues. CDR1 is SGHRS and CDR2 is YFSETQ in the germline V gene. The CDR3 sequence is CASSLAGGEQYF. The DNA for the CDR3 is TGCGCCAGCAGCTTGGCAGGGGGCGAGCAGTACTTC.

V usage is TRBV7-9 and J usage is TRBJ2-1, with 7 bases fitting TRBD2. The CDR3 loop spans 14 amino acids. V was clipped by 1 base and J by 7 bases; unmatched bases: 4. CDR1 and CDR2 (germline): SEHNR, FQNEAQ (reference sequence). The CDR3 DNA follows: TGTGCCAGCAGCTTAGGGGACTATTGGAATGAGCAGTTCTTC. Protein sequence: CASSLGDYWNEQFF.

V gene TRBV4-1 combines with J gene TRBJ1-1; no clear D gene. CDR3 length: 14 residues. V was shortened by 4 bases and J by 0 bases, with 9 bases between the two germline ends. CDR1 MGHRA and CDR2 YSYEKL come from the germline V gene. The CDR3 loop is CASSPGGMNTEAFF. CDR3 DNA sequence: TGCGCCAGCAGCCCCGGCGGGATGAACACTGAAGCTTTCTTT.

This clone showed up just a few times. V and J are TRBV4-1 and TRBJ1-3; TRBD1 matches at 7 bases. The CDR3 runs 16 residues. The V gene end was trimmed by 4 bases and the J gene end by 0 bases; junction bases not matched to a gene: 6. Looked up from germline, CDR1 is MGHRA and CDR2 is YSYEKL. This CDR3 is CASSLGQASSGNTIYF. The CDR3 coding sequence is TGCGCCAGCAGCCTAGGACAGGCGAGCTCTGGAAACACCATATATTTT.

A remark on this clone: The identical CDR3 is also encoded by other nucleotide sequences in the sample. This sequence joins TRBV18 and TRBJ2-7, with 12 bases identical to TRBD2. The CDR3 contains 18 residues. Trimming took 3 bases from V and 4 from J; bases not matched to a gene: 13. The germline gives CDR1 KGHSH, CDR2 LQKENI. Here the CDR3 DNA reads TGTGCCAGCTCACCCACCTCAATGACTAGCGGGAGTACATACGAGCAGTACGTC. It translates to CASSPTSMTSGSTYEQYV.

This clone was seen a handful of times. V gene TRBV7-2 combines with J gene TRBJ2-2; 8 nucleotides agree with TRBD2. Germline CDR1 is SGHTA and CDR2 is FQGNSA. With V trimmed by 2 bases and J by 2 bases, 7 bases remained unmatched. The CDR3 is 17 residues long. The CDR3, as DNA: TGTGCCAGCAGCTTAAATAGCGGGGCGCTAAACACCGGGGAGCTGTTTTTT. As protein: CASSLNSGALNTGELFF.

The gene calls are TRBV7-2 and TRBJ2-7; possibly TRBD1 for D (5 bases). This CDR3 is 14 amino acids long. The germline V and J ends were trimmed by 2 bases and 5 bases, with 13 bases remaining between them. Germline V lookup: CDR1 SGHTA, CDR2 FQGNSA. The CDR3 sequence is CASSLSQGFNEQYF. The CDR3 DNA reads as TGTGCCAGCAGCTTATCGCAGGGATTCAACGAGCAGTACTTC.

The rearrangement uses TRBV9 and TRBJ2-3, with TRBD1 as a possible D gene (6 bases). The CDR3 is made up of 16 amino acids. Germline V gene sequence: CDR1 SGDLS, CDR2 YYNGEE. The V end was cut by 4 bases, the J end by 2 bases, with 17 bases between. The CDR3 sequence is CASSSNSGEFTDTQYF. The DNA of the CDR3 is TGTGCCAGCAGCTCAAACTCAGGGGAGTTCACAGATACGCAGTATTTT.

The rearrangement links TRBV7-3 to TRBJ2-1; D is perhaps TRBD1 (6 bases). This CDR3 region has 13 residues. The V gene lost 5 bases and the J gene lost 8 bases, with 13 bases spanning the gap. In germline, CDR1 is SGHTA, CDR2 FQGTGA. CDR3 DNA sequence: TGTGCCAGCAGCCCAAAACAGGGCTATGAGCAGTTCTTC. This codes for CASSPKQGYEQFF.